The rows below give T cell receptor beta chains drawn from one sample of a study of blood T cells in healthy people across ages. TCRdb processed the 5' RACE reads anew with MiXCR; each CDR3 protein has one entry. The repertoire holds around 800,000 distinct CDR3 sequences, around 24% seen once, with 3% in the top ten. These data also formed part of another study, on T cells of mothers and their children.

The sample was blood. These receptors were obtained from a boy between 10 and 17 years old in good health. Each CDR3 is given with its conserved first and last residue. The order of the fields is V gene, D gene, J gene, CDR3 protein. D genes are given only for firm matches.

V gene: TRBV5-1
D gene: TRBD2
J gene: TRBJ2-5
CDR3 protein: CASSAGLVGETQYF

V gene: TRBV9
D gene: TRBD2
J gene: TRBJ2-1
CDR3 protein: CASSASGASYNEQFF

V gene: TRBV7-9
D gene: TRBD2
J gene: TRBJ2-4
CDR3 protein: CASSLSGGAKNIQYF

V gene: TRBV10-3
D gene: TRBD1
J gene: TRBJ2-5
CDR3 protein: CASKGQGARETQYF

V gene: TRBV19
D gene: TRBD1
J gene: TRBJ1-5
CDR3 protein: CASRLAAGTGGNQPQHF

V gene: TRBV5-1
D gene: NA
J gene: TRBJ2-4
CDR3 protein: CASSLGVLGGKNIQYF

V gene: TRBV12-3/TRBV12-4
D gene: TRBD1
J gene: TRBJ1-2
CDR3 protein: CASSPYLRGQGFSYGYTF

V gene: TRBV10-3
D gene: NA
J gene: TRBJ2-5
CDR3 protein: CAIKSQETQYF

V gene: TRBV29-1
D gene: NA
J gene: TRBJ1-1
CDR3 protein: CSVYRVGTEAFF

V gene: TRBV27
D gene: TRBD2
J gene: TRBJ2-1
CDR3 protein: CASSLFPSGGFSYNEQFF

V gene: TRBV15
D gene: NA
J gene: TRBJ2-5
CDR3 protein: CATSRDHLRRETQYF

V gene: TRBV12-3/TRBV12-4
D gene: NA
J gene: TRBJ2-7
CDR3 protein: CASSLIGKQYF

V gene: TRBV7-2
D gene: NA
J gene: TRBJ2-4
CDR3 protein: CASSLTESLAKNIQYF

V gene: TRBV12-3/TRBV12-4
D gene: NA
J gene: TRBJ1-1
CDR3 protein: CASRAGWGDGHTEAFF

V gene: TRBV10-3
D gene: TRBD2
J gene: TRBJ2-2
CDR3 protein: CAISREGNGELFF

V gene: TRBV9
D gene: NA
J gene: TRBJ2-2
CDR3 protein: CASSVAPSATGELFF

V gene: TRBV28
D gene: NA
J gene: TRBJ2-5
CDR3 protein: CASSLPTAAQYF

V gene: TRBV5-1
D gene: NA
J gene: TRBJ1-1
CDR3 protein: CASSLGSSRAEAFF

V gene: TRBV9
D gene: NA
J gene: TRBJ2-7
CDR3 protein: CASSVGGREQYF

V gene: TRBV4-1
D gene: TRBD2
J gene: TRBJ2-1
CDR3 protein: CASSARTSASSYNEQFF

V gene: TRBV3-1
D gene: TRBD1
J gene: TRBJ2-7
CDR3 protein: CASSQVRTGGDEQYF

V gene: TRBV20-1
D gene: NA
J gene: TRBJ2-6
CDR3 protein: CSAKVPYSGANVLTF

V gene: TRBV28
D gene: TRBD2
J gene: TRBJ2-2
CDR3 protein: CASSFGLAGPSNTGELFF

V gene: TRBV27
D gene: TRBD1
J gene: TRBJ1-2
CDR3 protein: CASSFLPRQGYGYTF

V gene: TRBV3-1
D gene: TRBD1
J gene: TRBJ2-3
CDR3 protein: CASSPAGGTQYF

V gene: TRBV18
D gene: NA
J gene: TRBJ2-3
CDR3 protein: CASSPTRASGTDTQYF

V gene: TRBV28
D gene: TRBD2
J gene: NA
CDR3 protein: CASSSLAGGLPGEQFF

V gene: TRBV29-1
D gene: TRBD1
J gene: TRBJ1-2
CDR3 protein: CSVEGVRGRDYGYTF